The next 21 T cell receptor beta chains were all read from a single sample in a study of T-cell memory formation after mild COVID-19. TCRdb re-called the 5' RACE reads through MiXCR, storing one row per CDR3 protein. Counted here are 35,000 to 50,000 distinct CDR3 sequences, less than 8% occurring once; the ten biggest clones make up approximately 0.8%. The sample was PBMCs or a T cell subset sorted from them (not recorded which). The receptors shown here come from an adult who had mild COVID-19 (a few samples of this study predate the infection). Cell type and time point are not known.

This clonotype was observed many times. The chain has TRBV7-9 and TRBJ2-7; D gene ambiguous. The germline V gene encodes CDR1 SEHNR and CDR2 FQNEAQ (reference sequence). The CDR3 has 15 residues. V lost 0 bases and J 0 bases, leaving 9 bases between the germline ends. The DNA for the CDR3 is TGTGCCAGCAGCTTAGCGGGTTCTCCCTCCTACGAGCAGTACTTC. Translating it yields CASSLAGSPSYEQYF.

This clonotype was observed a handful of times. The chain uses TRBV5-4 and TRBJ2-5; TRBD2 agrees at 8 bases. The CDR3 spans 14 residues. Germline V gene sequence: CDR1 SGHNT, CDR2 YYREEE (reference sequence). The V segment lost 10 bases and the J segment 5 bases; nucleotides outside the gene matches: 13. Here the CDR3 DNA reads TGTGCCGCCGGGGGGGGAACGGATCTGGAGACCCAGTACTTC. It codes for CAAGGGTDLETQYF.

This clonotype was counted ten times or more. The chain employs TRBV6-1 and TRBJ2-7; 16 nucleotides match TRBD2. Per the germline V gene, CDR1 is MNHNS and CDR2 is SASEGT. There are 16 residues in the CDR3. The ends lost 7 bases at V and 7 bases at J; junction bases unmatched: 10. The CDR3, as DNA: TGTGCCAGCATAAAGGGACTAGCGGGGGGGCCTCGAGAGCAGTACTTC. Its protein is CASIKGLAGGPREQYF.

In its sample, this clonotype was seen a few times. V usage is TRBV10-3 and J usage is TRBJ1-5, with 7 bases fitting TRBD1. This CDR3 has 16 amino acids. V was clipped by 7 bases and J by 0 bases; unmatched bases: 9. Germline V gene lookup returns CDR1 ENHRY and CDR2 SYGVKD. The CDR3 sequence: CAIKGDSSSSNQPQHF. The CDR3 DNA sequence: TGTGCCATCAAGGGGGACAGTTCGAGTAGCAATCAGCCCCAGCATTTT.

This clonotype was seen at least ten times. This sequence joins TRBV5-1 and TRBJ2-3, with D unresolved. CDR1 and CDR2 from the germline V gene are SGHRS and YFSETQ. The CDR3 is 12 amino acids. Deletions cut 2 bases from V and 2 bases from J, with 3 bases between. Written as DNA, the CDR3 is TGCGCCAGCAGCTTAACCACAGATACGCAGTATTTT. Its protein product is CASSLTTDTQYF. Filled out from reference TRBV5-1 and TRBJ2-3, the complete variable domain reads KAGVTQTPRYLIKTRGQQVTLSCSPISGHRSVSWYQQTPGQGLQFLFEYFSETQRNKGNFPGRFSGRQFSNSRSEMNVSTLELGDSALYLCASSLTTDTQYFGPGTRLTVL.

This clonotype has more than one count but fewer than ten. The chain is built from TRBV5-1 and TRBJ1-4; 9 bases are shared with TRBD1. The CDR3 has 14 amino acids. Germline V gives CDR1 SGHRS, CDR2 YFSETQ. V gave up 3 bases and J gave up 6 bases; unmatched junction bases: 3. CDR3: CASSSTGGDEKLFF. The CDR3 DNA reads as TGCGCCAGCAGCTCGACAGGGGGGGATGAAAAACTGTTTTTT.

The V gene is TRBV19, the J gene TRBJ1-1, with 7 bases that match TRBD1. Per germline, CDR1 LNHDA and CDR2 SQIVND (reference sequence). The J segment lost 6 bases and the V segment lost 9 bases, leaving 13 bases of the junction unmatched. The CDR3 is 14 residues long. CDR3 coding DNA: TGTGCCAGCCGGGACAGCCCAGGGCTACCTGAAGCTTTCTTT. It yields the protein CASRDSPGLPEAFF. The full variable domain, its missing parts supplied by reference TRBV19 and TRBJ1-1, is DGGITQSPKYLFRKEGQNVTLSCEQNLNHDAMYWYRQDPGQGLRLIYYSQIVNDFQKGDIAEGYSVSREKKESFPLTVTSAQKNPTAFYLCASRDSPGLPEAFFGQGTRLTVV.

There are many counts of this clonotype. The rearrangement uses TRBV20-1 and TRBJ2-3, with D uncertain. The CDR3 consists of 15 residues. V was pared by 6 bases and J by 6 bases, with 22 bases between. Germline loops: CDR1 DFQATT, CDR2 SNEGSKA (reference sequence). CDR3 residues: CSAPILGRDADTQYF. CDR3 nucleotide sequence: TGCAGTGCCCCTATTCTTGGGCGAGATGCGGATACGCAGTATTTT.

This clonotype was observed a few times. The CDR3: CASSQWAGSNYGYTF. The CDR3 bases are TGCGCCAGCAGCCAGTGGGCAGGATCAAACTATGGCTACACCTTC. V and J are TRBV4-1 and TRBJ1-2; no clear D. The V end was cut by 3 bases, the J end by 2 bases, with 13 bases between. Germline lookup yields CDR1 MGHRA and CDR2 YSYEKL. This CDR3 is built from 15 residues.

There are many counts of this clonotype. The chain employs TRBV9 and TRBJ1-1; a possible D gene is TRBD1 (6 bases). Germline V gene data show CDR1 as SGDLS and CDR2 as YYNGEE. Trimming took 0 bases from V and 0 from J, leaving 6 bases between them. The CDR3 is 14 amino acids. In DNA form, the CDR3 reads TGTGCCAGCAGCGTAGACAGGGTGAACACTGAAGCTTTCTTT. It codes for CASSVDRVNTEAFF.

The genes are TRBV7-9 and TRBJ2-3; TRBD1 matches at 7 bases. This CDR3 region has 14 residues. Germline CDR1 is SEHNR and CDR2 is FQNEAQ (reference sequence). V shed 3 bases, J shed 7 bases, and the junction held 7 bases outside the gene matches. The CDR3: CASSLGDRENTQYF. CDR3 in DNA: TGTGCCAGCAGCTTGGGGGACAGAGAAAATACGCAGTATTTT.

This clonotype was detected only a few times. At one end, the junction sequence differs from germline, possibly due to a read error. The genes are TRBV4-1 and TRBJ2-7, with TRBD2 as a possible D gene (6 bases). The CDR3 consists of 15 residues. Germline CDR1 and CDR2: MGHRA and YSYEKL. In DNA form, the CDR3 reads TGCGCCAGCAGCCAAGAAAATGGAGGGGCATACGAGCAGTACTTT. Its protein product is CASSQENGGAYEQYF.

This clonotype was found many times. This chain connects TRBV25-1 to TRBJ2-1, with 8 bases fitting TRBD1. Looked up from germline, CDR1 is MGHDK and CDR2 is SYGVNS. Losses at the gene ends were 4 bases for V and 11 bases for J; bases not matched to a gene: 10. The CDR3 length is 14 residues. In nucleotides, the CDR3 is TGTGCCAGCAGTGGGGGGACAAGGACAGGGAAGCAGTTCTTC. It translates to CASSGGTRTGKQFF.

This clonotype was picked up many times. The chain couples TRBV4-3 to TRBJ1-6; D ambiguous. This CDR3 region has 17 residues. Germline V gene sequence: CDR1 LGHNA, CDR2 YSLEER. V dropped 0 bases and J dropped 0 bases, with 9 bases sitting between them. This CDR3 reads CASSQDPLTSYNSPLHF. CDR3 sequence (DNA): TGCGCCAGCAGCCAAGATCCCCTTACCTCCTATAATTCACCCCTCCACTTT.

In this sample, this clonotype turned up many times. This chain links TRBV10-3 with TRBJ2-1; no reliable D call. The CDR3 spans 11 residues. V was pared by 4 bases and J by 5 bases, with 3 bases between. Germline values: CDR1 ENHRY, CDR2 SYGVKD. The CDR3 DNA is TGTGCCATCAGTGTCCACAATGAGCAGTTCTTC. This sequence encodes CAISVHNEQFF.

In its sample, this clonotype was seen many times. The CDR3 DNA reads as TGTGCCAGCAGTTCACGGACAGGGGGTTTAGGAGAAGGCTACACCTTC. Encoded protein: CASSSRTGGLGEGYTF. This chain links TRBV6-5 with TRBJ1-2; 10 nucleotides agree with TRBD1. J was trimmed by 8 bases and V by 4 bases; bases with no gene match: 13. This CDR3 has 16 residues. Germline-derived CDR1 and CDR2 are MNHEY and SVGAGI.

This clonotype was counted ten times or more. This chain connects TRBV29-1 to TRBJ2-3; perhaps D is TRBD1 or TRBD2 (6 bases each). The V end was cut by 2 bases, the J end by 6 bases, with 12 bases between. Germline CDR1 SQVTM, CDR2 ANQGSEA. CDR3 size: 13 residues. This CDR3 is CSVEKGGWDTQYF. In nucleotides, the CDR3 is TGCAGCGTTGAAAAGGGGGGCTGGGATACGCAGTATTTT.

This clonotype was seen only a few times. V usage is TRBV5-6 and J usage is TRBJ1-6, with D possibly being TRBD1 (5 bases). Trimming took 3 bases from V and 7 from J, leaving 11 bases between them. Germline assignment: CDR1 SGHDT and CDR2 YYEEEE. CDR3 length equals 14 residues. In DNA, the CDR3 is TGTGCCAGCAGCTCCGGGACGGAGAATTCACCCCTCCACTTT. It translates to CASSSGTENSPLHF.

The chain joins TRBV7-3 to TRBJ1-1; TRBD1 matches 7 bases. This CDR3 spans 13 amino acids. Trimming cost V 0 bases and J 11 bases; bases outside gene matches: 6. Per the germline V gene, CDR1 is SGHTA and CDR2 is FQGTGA. CDR3 coding DNA: TGTGCCAGCAGCTTAACGAGTAGGGGGCATGCTTTCTTT. This encodes CASSLTSRGHAFF.

At least ten counts were recorded for this clonotype. The genes are TRBV6-5 and TRBJ1-2, with D perhaps matching TRBD1 (5 bases). Trimming took off 0 bases at V and 7 bases at J, with 12 bases between the two ends. Looked up from germline, CDR1 is MNHEY and CDR2 is SVGAGI. The CDR3 spans 14 residues. The CDR3 protein is CASSYSTGVTGYTF. The CDR3 DNA is TGTGCCAGCAGTTACTCGACGGGGGTAACTGGCTACACCTTC.

This clonotype was counted at least ten times. The chain combines TRBV7-2 with TRBJ1-5; no definite D call. Trimming cost V 7 bases and J 1 base, with 17 bases left between them. CDR1 is SGHTA and CDR2 is FQGNSA in the germline V gene. The CDR3 spans 16 residues. CDR3 coding DNA: TGTGCCAGCAACCCCGGCGGAGGGTTAAGCAATCAGCCCCAGCATTTT. Amino acid sequence: CASNPGGGLSNQPQHF.